This T cell receptor beta chain was recovered during a study of blood T cell repertoires in COVID-19. Original processing methods: For nucleated cells, counts were estimated from reference gene primer amplification. TCRdb keeps only in-frame clones here, not all; method: immunoSEQ multiplex PCR. The V and J calls and clone size were taken over from that table, and D and trimming were inferred from the DNA. The sample lists about 210,000 clones, more than 70% occurring once. The material sequenced was PBMCs or T cells enriched from blood (not recorded which). The clonotype was recovered from a man between 25 and 39 years old with acute COVID-19.

This CDR3 is CASSTSGRLWGGDTQYF. CDR3 in DNA: TGTGCCAGTAGTACCTCAGGAAGATTATGGGGGGGCGATACGCAGTATTTT. The rearrangement uses TRBV19 and TRBJ2-3; TRBD2 is a possible D gene (7 bases). V was clipped by 4 bases and J by 6 bases, with 23 bases between them. The CDR3 is made up of 17 amino acids. In germline, CDR1 is LNHDA, CDR2 SQIVND (reference sequence).